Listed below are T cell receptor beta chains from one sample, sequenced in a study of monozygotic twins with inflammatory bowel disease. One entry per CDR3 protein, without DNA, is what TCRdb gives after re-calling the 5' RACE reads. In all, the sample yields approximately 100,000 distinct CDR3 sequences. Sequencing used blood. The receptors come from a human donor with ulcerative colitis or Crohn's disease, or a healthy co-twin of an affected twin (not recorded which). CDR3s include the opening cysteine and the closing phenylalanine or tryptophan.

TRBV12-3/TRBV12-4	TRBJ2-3	CASTPGSGTDTQYF
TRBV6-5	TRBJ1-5	CASSYSISGPLNQPQHF
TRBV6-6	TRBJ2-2	CASSYSTNFGELFF
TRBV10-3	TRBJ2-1	CAIYGGVSSESEQFF
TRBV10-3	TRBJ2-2	CAIASGNTGELFF
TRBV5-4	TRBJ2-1	CASSPGSTGGIYNEQFF
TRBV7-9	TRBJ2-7	CASSAPGQVLYEQYF
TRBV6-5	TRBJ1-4	CASSYVRGRGEKLFF
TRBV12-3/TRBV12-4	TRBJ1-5	CASSPADRGEQPQHF
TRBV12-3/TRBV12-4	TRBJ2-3	CASSDGMSTDTQYF
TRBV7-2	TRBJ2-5	CASSFRRETQYF
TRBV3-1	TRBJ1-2	CASSQGGLGYTF
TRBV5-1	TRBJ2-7	CASSPGVADSYEQYF
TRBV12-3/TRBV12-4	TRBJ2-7	CASLPLGGRGEQYF
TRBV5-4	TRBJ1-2	CASTHGQVYGYTF
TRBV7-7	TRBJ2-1	CASSPTRNNEQFF
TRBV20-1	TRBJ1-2	CSASTRGSYGYTF
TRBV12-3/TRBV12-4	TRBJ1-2	CASSLPNQYGYTF
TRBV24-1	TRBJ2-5	CATSDFRETQYF
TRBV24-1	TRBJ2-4	CATSDSTGENIQYF
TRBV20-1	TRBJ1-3	CSASIQGPSGNTIYF
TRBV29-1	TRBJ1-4	CSGKDPTNEKLFF
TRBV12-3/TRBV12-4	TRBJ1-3	CASSFSRGSTIYF
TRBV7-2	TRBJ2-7	CASSSRQASYEQYF
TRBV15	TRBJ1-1	CATSSPGTEAFF
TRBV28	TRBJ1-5	CASLPGPDNQPQHF
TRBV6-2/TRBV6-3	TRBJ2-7	CASSHDSGGGSYEQYF
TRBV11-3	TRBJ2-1	CASSFYICSAPGTSGYNEQFF
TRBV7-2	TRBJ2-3	CASSLSGVADTQYF
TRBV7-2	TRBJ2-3	CASSQTRDTDTQYF
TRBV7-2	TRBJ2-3	CASSFGFGGMTDTQYF
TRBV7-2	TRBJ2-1	CASSLVTNEQFF
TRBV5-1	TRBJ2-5	CASSLASGGYQETQYF
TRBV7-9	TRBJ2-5	CATSLGGGEETQYF
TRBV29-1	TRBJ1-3	CSVETGGSGNTIYF
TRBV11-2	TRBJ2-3	CASSVRAGVDTQYF
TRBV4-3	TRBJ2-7	CASSHLTGGGPYEQYF
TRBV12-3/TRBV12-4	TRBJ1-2	CASTPGTGQAGYTF
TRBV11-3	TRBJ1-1	CASSRRNTEAFF
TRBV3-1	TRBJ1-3	CASSQFPGNTIYF
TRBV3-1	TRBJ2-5	CASSQVAGGQETQYF
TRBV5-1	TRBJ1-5	CASSLDGYSNQPQHF
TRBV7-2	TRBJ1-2	CASSLDRGQGGYTF
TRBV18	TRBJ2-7	CASSPGPGQGSYEQYF
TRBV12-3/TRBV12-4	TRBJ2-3	CASSRGGLGTDTQYF
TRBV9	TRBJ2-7	CASSVSGGLSPYEQYF
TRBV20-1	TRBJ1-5	CGVGTGGSKPQHF
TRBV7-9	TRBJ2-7	CASSPPSGVYEQYF
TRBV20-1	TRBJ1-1	CSARAQGQGALTEAFF
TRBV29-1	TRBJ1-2	CSVGAGLNYGYTF
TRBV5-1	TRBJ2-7	CASSLDDLSYEQYF
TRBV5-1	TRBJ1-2	CASSLGQANYGYTF
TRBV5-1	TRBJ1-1	CASSLGQGEAFF
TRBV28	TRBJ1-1	CASSLAGRGTEAFF
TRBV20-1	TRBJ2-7	CRGLAGLSYEQYF
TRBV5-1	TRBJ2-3	CASSDDRGLRDMQYF
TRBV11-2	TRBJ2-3	CASSPGTSGGANTQYF
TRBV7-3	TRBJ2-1	CASSLEEYNEQFF
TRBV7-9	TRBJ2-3	CASSLEGSGADTQYF